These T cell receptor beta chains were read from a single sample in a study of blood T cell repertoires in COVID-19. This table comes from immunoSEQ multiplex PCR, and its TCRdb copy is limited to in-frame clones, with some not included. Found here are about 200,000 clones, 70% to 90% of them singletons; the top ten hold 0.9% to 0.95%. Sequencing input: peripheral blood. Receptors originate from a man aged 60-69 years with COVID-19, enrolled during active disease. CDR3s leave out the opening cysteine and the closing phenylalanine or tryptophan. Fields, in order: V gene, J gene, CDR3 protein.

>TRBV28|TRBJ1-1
ASRTTPRGGRAEAF
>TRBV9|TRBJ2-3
ASSVGLAGDTQY
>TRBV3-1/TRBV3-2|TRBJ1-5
ASSQDLAGKISNQPQH
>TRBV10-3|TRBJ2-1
AISNPDRSSYNEQF
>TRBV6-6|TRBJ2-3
ASRVGRSSTDTQY
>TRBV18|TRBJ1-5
ASSPGIGGGQPQH
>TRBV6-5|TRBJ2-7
ASTAGGRYEQY
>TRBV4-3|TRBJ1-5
ASSQGQGAQPQH
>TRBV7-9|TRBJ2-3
ASSLGTGDGNTDTQY
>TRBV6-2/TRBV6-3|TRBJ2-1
ASSTSGILNNEQF
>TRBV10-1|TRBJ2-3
ASSDRSGKGTDTQY
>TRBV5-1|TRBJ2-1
ASYDLLSYNEQF
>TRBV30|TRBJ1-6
AWSAGARPLAPLH
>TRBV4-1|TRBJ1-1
ASSQEWGGPEAF
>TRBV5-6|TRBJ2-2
ASSLQGSTNTGELF
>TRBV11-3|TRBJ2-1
ASSKDDRGPYNEQF
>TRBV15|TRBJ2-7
ATREANGYEQY
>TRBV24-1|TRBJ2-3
ATSAPAEGTDTQY
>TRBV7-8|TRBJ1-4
ASSMKRTGPNEKLF
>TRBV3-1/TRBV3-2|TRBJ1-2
ASSPNENYGYT
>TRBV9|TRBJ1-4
ASSVGPRVNEKLF
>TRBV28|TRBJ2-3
ASSLRTVSSTQY
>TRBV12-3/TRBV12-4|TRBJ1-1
ASSLPPGMEAF
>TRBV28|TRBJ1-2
ASSPGGQGRSYT
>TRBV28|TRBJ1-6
ASRGQGVNNSPLH